The entry below gives a single T cell receptor beta chain sequence along with its context. The entry originates in a study of identifying expanded T cells in peripheral blood. The protocol was immunoSEQ multiplex PCR, while the TCRdb copy is restricted to in-frame clones and leaves out a portion. This repertoire shows about 91,000 clones, more than 70% found once; its top ten account for about 4%. During the collection period, no donor immune events like infections were recorded. The V gene end was trimmed by 10 bases and the J gene end by 3 bases; junction bases not matched to a gene: 6. The CDR3 spans 12 residues. Germline V lookup: CDR1 MDHEN, CDR2 SYDVKM.

Sequencing used blood. The chain joins TRBV28 to TRBJ2-7; 7 nucleotides match TRBD1. The origin of this receptor is a person between 18 and 75 years old in good health. CDR3 sequence reads: CATRQGIYEQYF. The CDR3 region has the DNA TGTGCCACCCGACAGGGCATCTACGAGCAGTACTTC. The full variable domain, rest sourced from reference TRBV28 and TRBJ2-7, is DVKVTQSSRYLVKRTGEKVFLECVQDMDHENMFWYRQDPGLGLRLIYFSYDVKMKEKGDIPEGYSVSREKKERFSLILESASTNQTSMYLCATRQGIYEQYFGPGTRLTVT.